This T cell receptor (beta chain) was obtained from a study of T cells after yellow fever vaccination. This clonotype was detected a few times. Via MiXCR, TCRdb re-called the 5' RACE reads, giving one row per CDR3 protein. The top ten clones hold roughly 18% of a sample with a few hundred thousand distinct CDR3 sequences, under 14% of them seen once. After removal of 6 bases from V and 0 bases from J, the junction contained 6 bases not matched to a gene. This CDR3 contains 17 residues. This sample comprised PBMCs, obtained on the day of the first yellow fever vaccination. The TCR sequence derives from a man between 18 and 35 years old who received the YFV17D yellow fever vaccine. The chain combines TRBV12-3 or TRBV12-4 with TRBJ2-6; 9 bases match TRBD1. CDR3 residues: CASSPGQGISGANVLTF. CDR3 nucleotides: TGTGCCAGCAGCCCGGGACAGGGCATCTCTGGGGCCAACGTCCTGACTTTC.